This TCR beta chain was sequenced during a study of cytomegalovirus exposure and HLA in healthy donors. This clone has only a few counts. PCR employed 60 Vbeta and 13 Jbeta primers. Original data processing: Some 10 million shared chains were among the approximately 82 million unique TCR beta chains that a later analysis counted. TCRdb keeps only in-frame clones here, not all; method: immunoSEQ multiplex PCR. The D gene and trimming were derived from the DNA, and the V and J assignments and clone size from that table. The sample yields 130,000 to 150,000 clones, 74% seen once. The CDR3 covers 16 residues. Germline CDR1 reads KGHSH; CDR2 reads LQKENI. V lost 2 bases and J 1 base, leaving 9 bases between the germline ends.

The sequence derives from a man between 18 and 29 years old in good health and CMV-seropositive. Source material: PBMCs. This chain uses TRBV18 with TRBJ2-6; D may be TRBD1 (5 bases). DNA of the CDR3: TGTGCCAGCTCACCAGCAGGGCTATCTGGGGCCAACGTCCTGACTTTC. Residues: CASSPAGLSGANVLTF.